The clone carrying this T cell receptor (beta chain) has ten or more counts. Antigen unknown. A single record per CDR3 protein comes from TCRdb applying MiXCR to the multiplex PCR reads. The sample contains 85,000 to 130,000 distinct CDR3 sequences, around 30% of which appear only once. This sample is part of a study of breast tumors, draining lymph nodes, adjacent tissues. Regarding the study as a whole: The lymph node origin of tumor T cells was framed as consistent with a hypothesis, not demonstrated.

Trimming removed 1 base at V and 8 bases at J, with 11 bases between. CDR3 length equals 14 residues. Germline V CDR1 and CDR2: MDHEN, SYDVKM. Samples came from axillary lymph nodes draining the breast cancer. Sequencing input: axillary lymph node tissue. The chain links TRBV28 to TRBJ1-4, with D unclear. The clonotype originates from a female donor with breast cancer. Some clones in this sample may be carry-over from other donors' samples. The CDR3 protein is CASSLSQLGEKLFF. CDR3 bases: TGTGCCAGCAGTTTATCCCAGCTTGGGGAAAAACTGTTTTTT.